What follows are 18 T cell receptor beta chains derived from one specimen sequenced in a study of T-cell memory formation after mild COVID-19 (dated by TCRdb to the early 2020s). Library method: 5' RACE. Data came from an Illumina NovaSeq 6000. TCRdb applied fastp at Q25 and MiXCR to the public reads, then kept only in-frame beta chains. For every CDR3 protein sequence, its rows merge into one entry that carries the most common genes and DNA. The sample table lists 470,000 or so distinct CDR3 sequences, 18% of them with a count of one. About 22% of the sample comes from the top ten. The sample taken for sequencing was PBMCs or a T cell subset sorted from them (not recorded which). The receptors were sampled from a man between 18 and 35 years old who had mild COVID-19 (a few samples of this study predate the infection). The sample titles of this study are shuffled in the database, so cell type and time point are left out; the donor was told from shared clones.

This clonotype came up a few times. This sequence joins TRBV7-2 and TRBJ1-5, with TRBD1 as a possible D gene (5 bases). V lost 3 bases to trimming and J lost 9 bases, with 18 bases between them. Germline CDR1 reads SGHTA; CDR2 reads FQGNSA. CDR3 length: 15 amino acids. The CDR3 protein is CASSFRWQGAWPQHF. In DNA, the CDR3 is TGTGCCAGCAGCTTTCGGTGGCAGGGCGCCTGGCCCCAGCATTTT.

This clonotype was counted between two and nine times. The V gene is TRBV4-2, the J gene TRBJ2-3, with 7 nucleotides matching TRBD2. Trimming removed 1 base from V and 4 bases from J; junction bases left unmatched: 5. The germline V gene encodes CDR1 LGHNA and CDR2 YNFKEQ. The CDR3 is made up of 15 amino acids. CDR3 sequence reads: CASSQGGGGSDTQYF. The CDR3 DNA reads as TGTGCCAGCAGCCAAGGTGGCGGGGGTTCAGATACGCAGTATTTT.

This chain links TRBV7-2 with TRBJ1-6; no definite D call. Germline V CDR1 and CDR2: SGHTA, FQGNSA. This CDR3 is 16 amino acids long. V shed 3 bases and J shed 1 base, with 10 bases lying between them. The CDR3 sequence: CASSFGVLSYNSPLHF. For the CDR3, the DNA is TGTGCCAGCAGCTTTGGGGTTTTATCCTATAATTCACCCCTCCACTTT.

This clonotype showed up many times. This rearrangement joins TRBV7-2 to TRBJ2-3; no clear D. The CDR3 loop spans 13 amino acids. V lost 10 bases and J lost 4, with 15 bases in between. Germline V CDR1 and CDR2: SGHTA, FQGNSA. CDR3 amino acids: CATRRARADTQYF. CDR3 coding DNA: TGTGCCACCAGAAGGGCCCGGGCAGATACGCAGTATTTT.

This clonotype was picked up a small number of times. The rearrangement links TRBV7-9 to TRBJ2-7; D uncertain. The CDR3 spans 11 residues. The germline V and J ends were trimmed by 7 bases and 3 bases, with 7 bases remaining between them. Germline V lookup: CDR1 SEHNR, CDR2 FQNEAQ (reference sequence). CDR3 nucleotide sequence: TGTGCCAGCACCTCGAGCTACGAGCAGTACTTC. It encodes CASTSSYEQYF.

This clonotype was detected only a few times. The chain is built from TRBV5-6 and TRBJ1-1; D is uncertain. V was cut by 0 bases and J by 12 bases, with 12 bases left in between. Germline CDR1 and CDR2: SGHDT and YYEEEE. The CDR3 totals 12 residues. The CDR3 coding sequence is TGTGCCAGCAGCTTGGGGGTTATGAGGACTTTCTTT. It translates to CASSLGVMRTFF.

J is TRBJ2-1 and V is TRBV14; 12 bases fit TRBD2. This CDR3 has 18 amino acids. The J segment lost 7 bases and the V segment lost 0 bases, leaving 10 bases of the junction unmatched. Per germline, CDR1 SGHDN and CDR2 FVKESK. CDR3 loop: CASSQDIGTSGSANEQFF. As DNA, the CDR3 is TGTGCCAGCAGCCAAGATATAGGGACTAGCGGGTCAGCAAATGAGCAGTTCTTC.

In its sample, this clonotype was seen a few times. The chain links TRBV6-5 to TRBJ1-2, with a tentative D call TRBD1 (6 bases). The ends were cut back, 5 bases at V and 3 bases at J, with 10 bases in the middle. CDR3 length: 13 residues. Germline assignment: CDR1 MNHEY and CDR2 SVGAGI. CDR3 region: CASSPGADYGYTF. For the CDR3, the DNA is TGTGCCAGCAGTCCAGGGGCGGACTATGGCTACACCTTC.

The V call is TRBV9, the J call TRBJ1-4, with D unresolved. V was cut by 0 bases and J by 5 bases, with 11 bases left in between. Per germline, CDR1 SGDLS and CDR2 YYNGEE. The CDR3 covers 15 residues. CDR3 residues: CASSVGGQENEKLFF. CDR3 DNA sequence: TGTGCCAGCAGCGTAGGAGGTCAAGAGAATGAAAAACTGTTTTTT. Variable domain in full (rest from reference TRBV9 and TRBJ1-4): DSGVTQTPKHLITATGQRVTLRCSPRSGDLSVYWYQQSLDQGLQFLIQYYNGEERAKGNILERFSAQQFPDLHSELNLSSLELGDSALYFCASSVGGQENEKLFFGSGTQLSVL.

The rearrangement joins TRBV12-3 or TRBV12-4 to TRBJ2-3; D uncertain. Trimming took 2 bases from V and 0 from J, leaving 9 bases between them. This CDR3 has 15 residues. CDR3 in DNA: TGTGCCAGCAGTTTACCCCCACCAAGCACAGATACGCAGTATTTT. Translated, it gives CASSLPPPSTDTQYF.

This clonotype was detected only a few times. The CDR3 region is CASNNPGAVEQFF. In DNA, the CDR3 is TGTGCCAGCAACAACCCCGGGGCGGTTGAGCAGTTCTTC. The chain couples TRBV12-3 or TRBV12-4 to TRBJ2-1, with D perhaps matching TRBD1 or TRBD2 (5 bases each). The CDR3 contains 13 residues. Trimming cost V 7 bases and J 9 bases, with 16 bases left between them.

This clonotype was seen only a few times. The V and J genes are TRBV2 and TRBJ1-2, with a tentative D call TRBD1 (6 bases). Deletions cut 4 bases from V and 8 bases from J, with 20 bases between. Per the germline V gene, CDR1 is SNHLY and CDR2 is FYNNEI. The CDR3 contains 15 residues. DNA of the CDR3: TGTGCCAGCAGTGTCGAATCGACGGCCCAGGGGGGCTACACCTTC. It encodes CASSVESTAQGGYTF. Based on the CDR3 plus reference TRBV2 and TRBJ1-2, the full variable domain is EPEVTQTPSHQVTQMGQEVILRCVPISNHLYFYWYRQILGQKVEFLVSFYNNEISEKSEIFDDQFSVERPDGSNFTLKIRSTKLEDSAMYFCASSVESTAQGGYTFGSGTRLTVV.

In its sample, this clonotype was seen a few times. The gene calls are TRBV20-1 and TRBJ2-1; 14 nucleotides line up with TRBD2. CDR3 length equals 15 residues. Losses at the gene ends were 6 bases for V and 7 bases for J; bases not matched to a gene: 8. Per germline, CDR1 DFQATT and CDR2 SNEGSKA (reference sequence). The CDR3 DNA reads as TGCAGTGCGCCCTCGACTAGCGGGGGGGCAAATGAGCAGTTCTTC. The encoded protein is CSAPSTSGGANEQFF.

The V call is TRBV5-1, the J call TRBJ1-1, with D perhaps matching TRBD1 (6 bases). This CDR3 region has 14 residues. Trimming removed 4 bases from V and 3 bases from J, with 13 bases in between. Germline V lookup: CDR1 SGHRS, CDR2 YFSETQ. CDR3: CASSVQGSHTEAFF. In DNA form, the CDR3 reads TGCGCCAGCAGCGTACAGGGTTCCCACACTGAAGCTTTCTTT.

This clonotype appeared a few times. The J gene is TRBJ2-3, the V gene TRBV5-1; TRBD2 aligns across 10 bases. Per the germline V gene, CDR1 is SGHRS and CDR2 is YFSETQ. The length of the CDR3 is 16 residues. The V gene end was trimmed by 2 bases and the J gene end by 0 bases; junction bases not matched to a gene: 3. Written as DNA, the CDR3 is TGCGCCAGCAGCTTCTCTAGCGGGGGCAGCACAGATACGCAGTATTTT. Protein product: CASSFSSGGSTDTQYF.

This clonotype occurred a few times. The chain links TRBV11-2 to TRBJ1-1; D might be TRBD1 (5 bases). This CDR3 is built from 15 residues. Germline CDR1 reads SGHAT; CDR2 reads FQNNGV. Deletions cut 5 bases from V and 7 bases from J, with 20 bases between. CDR3 DNA sequence: TGTGCCAGCAGCCCCCGGGACGTCGTAGTGGGTGAAGCTTTCTTT. Its translation is CASSPRDVVVGEAFF.

This clonotype was observed a handful of times. The chain has TRBV7-9 and TRBJ1-1; D might be TRBD1 (6 bases). Trimming cost V 8 bases and J 7 bases, with 11 bases left between them. The CDR3 contains 11 residues. The germline V gene has CDR1 SEHNR and CDR2 FQNEAQ (reference sequence). The CDR3 sequence is CASRRGGEAFF. In nucleotides, the CDR3 is TGTGCCAGCCGAAGGGGGGGTGAAGCTTTCTTT.

This clonotype was recorded a few times. The gene calls are TRBV7-9 and TRBJ2-3, with D possibly called TRBD1 or TRBD2 (5 bases each). Germline CDR1 and CDR2: SEHNR and FQNEAQ (reference sequence). V was pared by 3 bases and J by 6 bases, with 19 bases between. The CDR3 contains 16 residues. The CDR3 DNA reads TGTGCCAGCAGCTTGAGTAGTGGGACCTCCCGCGATACGCAGTATTTT. Translation: CASSLSSGTSRDTQYF.